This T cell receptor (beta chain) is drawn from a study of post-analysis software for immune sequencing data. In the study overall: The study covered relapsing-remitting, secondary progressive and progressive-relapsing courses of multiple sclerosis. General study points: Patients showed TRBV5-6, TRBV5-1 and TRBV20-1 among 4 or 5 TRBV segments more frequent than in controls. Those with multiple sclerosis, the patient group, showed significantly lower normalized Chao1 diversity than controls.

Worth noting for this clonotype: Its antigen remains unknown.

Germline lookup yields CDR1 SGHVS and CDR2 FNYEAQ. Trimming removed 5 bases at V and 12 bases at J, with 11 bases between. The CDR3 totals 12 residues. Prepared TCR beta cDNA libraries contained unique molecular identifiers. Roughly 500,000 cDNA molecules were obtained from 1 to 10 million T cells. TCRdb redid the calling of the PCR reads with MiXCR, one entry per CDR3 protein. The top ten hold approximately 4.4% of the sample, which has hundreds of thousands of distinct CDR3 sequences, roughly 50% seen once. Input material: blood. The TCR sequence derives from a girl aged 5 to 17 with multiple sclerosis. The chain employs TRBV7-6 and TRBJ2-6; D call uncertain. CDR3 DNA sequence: TGTGCCAGCAGCCCGACTGTAGGCGTCCTGACTTTC. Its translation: CASSPTVGVLTF.